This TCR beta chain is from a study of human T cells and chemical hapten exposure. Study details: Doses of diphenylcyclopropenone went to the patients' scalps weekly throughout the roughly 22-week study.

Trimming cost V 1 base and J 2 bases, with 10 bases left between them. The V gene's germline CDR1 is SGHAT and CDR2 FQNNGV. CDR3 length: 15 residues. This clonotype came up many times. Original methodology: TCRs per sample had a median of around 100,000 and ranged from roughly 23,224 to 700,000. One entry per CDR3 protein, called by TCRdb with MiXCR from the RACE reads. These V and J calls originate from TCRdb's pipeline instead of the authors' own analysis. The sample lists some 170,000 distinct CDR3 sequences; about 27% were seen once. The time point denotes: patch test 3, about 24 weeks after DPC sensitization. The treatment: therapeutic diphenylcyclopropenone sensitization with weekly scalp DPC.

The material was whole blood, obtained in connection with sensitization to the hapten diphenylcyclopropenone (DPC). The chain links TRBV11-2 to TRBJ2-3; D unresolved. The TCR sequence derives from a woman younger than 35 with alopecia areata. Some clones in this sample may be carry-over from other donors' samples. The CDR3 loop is CASSLADGFTDTQYF. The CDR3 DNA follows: TGTGCCAGCAGCTTAGCCGACGGATTCACAGATACGCAGTATTTT.